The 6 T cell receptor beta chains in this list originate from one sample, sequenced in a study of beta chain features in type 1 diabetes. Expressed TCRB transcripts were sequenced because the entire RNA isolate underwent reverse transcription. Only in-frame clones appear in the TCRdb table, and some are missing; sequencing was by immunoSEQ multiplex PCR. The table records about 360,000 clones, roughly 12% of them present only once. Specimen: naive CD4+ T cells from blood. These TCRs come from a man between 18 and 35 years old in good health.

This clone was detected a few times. The CDR3 bases are TGTGCCAGCAGCTCAAGGACAGGGGAGAACACCGGGGAGCTGTTTTTT. This translates into CASSSRTGENTGELFF. The chain couples TRBV5-4 to TRBJ2-2; 9 bases align to TRBD1. Germline-derived CDR1 and CDR2 are SGHNT and YYREEE (reference sequence). The J segment lost 1 base and the V segment lost 3 bases, leaving 4 bases of the junction unmatched. The CDR3 extends over 16 amino acids.

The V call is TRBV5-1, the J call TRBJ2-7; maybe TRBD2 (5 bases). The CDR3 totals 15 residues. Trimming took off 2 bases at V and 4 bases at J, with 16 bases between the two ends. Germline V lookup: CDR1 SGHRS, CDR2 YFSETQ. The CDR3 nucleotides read TGCGCCAGCAGCTTACGGACGGGGATGACATACGAGCAGTACTTC. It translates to CASSLRTGMTYEQYF.

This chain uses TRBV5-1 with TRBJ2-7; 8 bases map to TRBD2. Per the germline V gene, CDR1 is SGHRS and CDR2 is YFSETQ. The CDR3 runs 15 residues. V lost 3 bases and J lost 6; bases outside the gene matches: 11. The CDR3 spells CASSWGASGFGEQYF. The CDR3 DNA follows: TGCGCCAGCAGCTGGGGGGCTAGCGGGTTCGGCGAGCAGTACTTC.

The CDR3 sequence is CATSPGVGNIQYF. The CDR3 DNA reads TGTGCCACCAGCCCCGGGGTGGGAAACATTCAGTACTTC. The chain combines TRBV15 with TRBJ2-4, with D perhaps TRBD2 (5 bases). The V end was cut by 5 bases, the J end by 6 bases, with 11 bases between. The CDR3 is 13 amino acids. The germline CDR1 and CDR2 sequences are LNHNV and YYDKDF (reference sequence).

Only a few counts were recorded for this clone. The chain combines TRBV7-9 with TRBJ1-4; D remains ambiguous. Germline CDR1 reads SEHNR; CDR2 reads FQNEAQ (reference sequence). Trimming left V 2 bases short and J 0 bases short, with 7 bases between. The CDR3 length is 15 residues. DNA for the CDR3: TGTGCCAGCAGCTTACCACTTGCAACTAATGAAAAACTGTTTTTT. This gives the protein CASSLPLATNEKLFF.

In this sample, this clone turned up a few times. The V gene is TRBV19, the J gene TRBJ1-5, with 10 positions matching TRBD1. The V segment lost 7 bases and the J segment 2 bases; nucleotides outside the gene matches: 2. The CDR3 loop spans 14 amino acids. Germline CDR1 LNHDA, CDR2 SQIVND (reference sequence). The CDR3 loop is CASTGTGGNQPQHF. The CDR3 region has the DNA TGTGCCAGTACCGGGACAGGGGGCAATCAGCCCCAGCATTTT.